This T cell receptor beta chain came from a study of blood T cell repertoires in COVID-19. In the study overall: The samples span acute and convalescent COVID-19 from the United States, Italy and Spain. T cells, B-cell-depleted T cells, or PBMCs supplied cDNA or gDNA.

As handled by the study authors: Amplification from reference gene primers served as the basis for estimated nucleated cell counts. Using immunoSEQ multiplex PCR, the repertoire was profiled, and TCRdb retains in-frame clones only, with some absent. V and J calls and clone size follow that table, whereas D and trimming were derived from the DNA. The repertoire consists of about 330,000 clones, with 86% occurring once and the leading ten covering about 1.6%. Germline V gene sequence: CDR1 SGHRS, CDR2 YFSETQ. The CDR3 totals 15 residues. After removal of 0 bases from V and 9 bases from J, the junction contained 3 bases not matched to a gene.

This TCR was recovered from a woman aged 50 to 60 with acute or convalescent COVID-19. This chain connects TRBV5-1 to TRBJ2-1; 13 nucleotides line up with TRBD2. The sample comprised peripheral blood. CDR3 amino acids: CASSLALAGGGEQFF. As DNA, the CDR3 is TGCGCCAGCAGCTTGGCACTAGCGGGAGGGGGTGAGCAGTTCTTC.